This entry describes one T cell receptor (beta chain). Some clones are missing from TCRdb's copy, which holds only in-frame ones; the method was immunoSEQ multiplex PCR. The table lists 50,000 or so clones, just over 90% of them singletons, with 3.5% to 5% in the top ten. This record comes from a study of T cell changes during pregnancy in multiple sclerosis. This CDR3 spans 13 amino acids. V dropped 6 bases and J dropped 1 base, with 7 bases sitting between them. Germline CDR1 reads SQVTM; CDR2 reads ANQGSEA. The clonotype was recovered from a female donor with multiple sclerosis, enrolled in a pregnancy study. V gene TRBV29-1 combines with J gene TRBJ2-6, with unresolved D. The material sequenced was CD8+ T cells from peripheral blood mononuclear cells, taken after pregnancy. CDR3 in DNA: TGCAGCGTCCAAGCTTCTGGGGCCAACGTCCTGACTTTC. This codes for CSVQASGANVLTF.